This TCR beta chain was found in a study of graft-versus-host responses after intestinal transplantation. Study context: Multivisceral, liver-intestinal, or isolated intestinal transplants were received by the recipients. Regarding the study as a whole: Recipient marrow held GvH clones, some first seen in ileum or blood.

In the case of this clone: What it recognizes is unknown.

Here immunoSEQ multiplex PCR was the method, and the copy in TCRdb shows in-frame clones only, minus some. Here the sample spans nearly 90,000 clones, roughly four fifths being singletons. The sequences come from unstimulated CD8+ T cells sorted from spleen or lymph node cells, collected before intestinal transplant. This clonotype was obtained from a human donor who received an intestinal transplant.

The CDR3 reads CASSRFGRWAYEQYF. The CDR3 DNA is TGTGCCAGCAGCCGTTTTGGGAGATGGGCCTACGAGCAGTACTTC. The chain carries TRBV5-4 and TRBJ2-7; D is possibly TRBD2 (5 bases). In germline, CDR1 is SGHNT, CDR2 YYREEE (reference sequence). V was pared by 4 bases and J by 2 bases, with 16 bases between. The CDR3 length is 15 residues.